Each of the 31 T cell receptor beta chains below was sequenced from the same sample in a study of cytomegalovirus exposure and HLA in healthy donors. The study ran its PCR with 60 Vbeta and 13 Jbeta primers. The repertoire was sequenced with immunoSEQ multiplex PCR; TCRdb's copy has only in-frame clones and lacks some. In the table there are some 45,000 clones, around 87% of which are singletons. The specimen was PBMCs. Source of these receptors: a woman aged 40-49 years in good health and CMV-seropositive.

A note on this clone: Within the sample, other DNA sequences also encode this same CDR3. The chain has TRBV7-2 and TRBJ2-7, with TRBD2 identical over 8 bases. This CDR3 has 15 amino acids. With V trimmed by 1 base and J by 4 bases, 6 bases remained unmatched. Germline V gene data show CDR1 as SGHTA and CDR2 as FQGNSA. As DNA, the CDR3 is TGTGCCAGCAGCTTAGGGGTGACGGGAGGGTACGAGCAGTACTTC. Residues: CASSLGVTGGYEQYF.

The gene calls are TRBV7-8 and TRBJ1-1; D gene ambiguous. Trimming removed 3 bases at V and 1 base at J, with 9 bases between. In germline, CDR1 is SGHVS, CDR2 FQNEAQ. The CDR3 covers 14 residues. The CDR3, as DNA: TGTGCCAGCAGCTTGAGGGAGGGGAACACTGAAGCTTTCTTT. This sequence encodes CASSLREGNTEAFF.

CDR3 amino acids: CASSPGGVGYGYTF. The CDR3 DNA reads TGTGCCAGCAGCCCCGGAGGGGTGGGCTATGGCTACACCTTC. This chain uses TRBV14 with TRBJ1-2; D is possibly TRBD1 (5 bases). The CDR3 has 14 amino acids. V was trimmed by 4 bases and J by 4 bases, leaving 13 bases between them. From germline, CDR1 is SGHDN and CDR2 FVKESK.

This rearrangement joins TRBV7-2 to TRBJ2-2; a weak D match, TRBD1 (5 bases). The CDR3 contains 15 residues. V lost 1 base to trimming and J lost 1 base, with 7 bases between them. Germline CDR1 reads SGHTA; CDR2 reads FQGNSA. The CDR3 DNA reads as TGTGCCAGCAGCTTAGGACAGATGAACACCGGGGAGCTGTTTTTT. It yields the protein CASSLGQMNTGELFF. The full variable domain, with the rest looked up from reference TRBV7-2 and TRBJ2-2, is GAGVSQSPSNKVTEKGKDVELRCDPISGHTALYWYRQSLGQGLEFLIYFQGNSAPDKSGLPSDRFSAERTGGSVSTLTIQRTQQEDSAVYLCASSLGQMNTGELFFGEGSRLTVL.

About this clone: At one end, the junction sequence differs from germline, possibly due to a read error. DNA of the CDR3: TGTTCCAGCACAAGGGGACCCGGGACAGGGGCGAACGAGCAGTACTTC. Protein sequence: CSSTRGPGTGANEQYF. V gene TRBV7-9 combines with J gene TRBJ2-7, with 10 bases lining up with TRBD1. The CDR3 spans 16 residues. Germline V lookup: CDR1 SEHNR, CDR2 FQNEAQ (reference sequence).

The chain carries TRBV28 and TRBJ1-3; D is undetermined. With 7 bases removed from V and 7 bases from J, the gap between germline ends came to 17 bases. The CDR3 totals 14 residues. Germline CDR1 MDHEN, CDR2 SYDVKM. Here the CDR3 reads CASKGHLRGNTIYF. For the CDR3, the DNA is TGTGCCAGCAAAGGCCACTTGAGAGGGAACACCATATATTTT.

This chain connects TRBV20-1 to TRBJ2-3; TRBD2 is a possible D gene (6 bases). CDR1 DFQATT and CDR2 SNEGSKA come from the germline V gene (reference sequence). This CDR3 has 11 amino acids. Trimming stripped 5 bases from V and 7 bases from J, with 10 bases between. CDR3 protein: CSASRDYTQYF. In nucleotides, the CDR3 is TGCAGTGCTTCCCGGGACTATACGCAGTATTTT.

This chain links TRBV7-6 with TRBJ2-5; a weak D match, TRBD1 (5 bases). CDR1 is SGHVS, CDR2 FNYEAQ, per germline. V was pared by 0 bases and J by 5 bases, with 22 bases between. The CDR3 totals 18 residues. Here the CDR3 DNA reads TGTGCCAGCAGCTTAGCGACGACCCCCAGGGCGGTAAAGGAGACCCAGTACTTC. This encodes CASSLATTPRAVKETQYF.

The rearrangement uses TRBV10-3 and TRBJ2-1; 13 nucleotides agree with TRBD2. The CDR3 runs 16 residues. With V trimmed by 0 bases and J by 8 bases, 4 bases remained unmatched. Germline CDR1 and CDR2: ENHRY and SYGVKD. CDR3 in amino acids: CAISESGTSGNHEQFF. The DNA of the CDR3 is TGTGCCATCAGTGAGTCAGGGACTAGCGGGAACCATGAGCAGTTCTTC.

This clone was seen more than once but under ten times. The chain combines TRBV7-8 with TRBJ2-6; no clear D gene. There are 18 residues in the CDR3. Germline V lookup: CDR1 SGHVS, CDR2 FQNEAQ. Trimming left V 3 bases short and J 1 base short, with 16 bases between. Here the CDR3 reads CASSFTFGFISGANVLTF. The CDR3 bases are TGTGCCAGCAGCTTTACTTTCGGGTTTATTTCTGGGGCCAACGTCCTGACTTTC. Combining the CDR3 with reference TRBV7-8 and TRBJ2-6 gives the whole variable domain GAGVSQSPRYKVAKRGQDVALRCDPISGHVSLFWYQQALGQGPEFLTYFQNEAQLDKSGLPSDRFFAERPEGSVSTLKIQRTQQEDSAVYLCASSFTFGFISGANVLTFGAGSRLTVL.

The V gene is TRBV6-1, the J gene TRBJ2-1; 10 bases are shared with TRBD2. V lost 5 bases and J lost 5; bases outside the gene matches: 6. The CDR3 has 15 residues. Germline V gene lookup returns CDR1 MNHNS and CDR2 SASEGT. The CDR3 DNA reads TGTGCCAGCAGTCCGACTAGCGGGCGCAACAATGAGCAGTTCTTC. It translates to CASSPTSGRNNEQFF.

V usage is TRBV7-9 and J usage is TRBJ1-2, with a tentative D call TRBD1 (5 bases). Germline assignment: CDR1 SEHNR and CDR2 FQNEAQ (reference sequence). V lost 0 bases and J 2 bases, leaving 13 bases between the germline ends. This CDR3 region has 16 residues. The CDR3 here is CASSLAGADRNYGYTF. The CDR3 bases are TGTGCCAGCAGCTTAGCAGGCGCTGACAGAAACTATGGCTACACCTTC.

The chain couples TRBV5-1 to TRBJ2-3; a possible D gene is TRBD2 (6 bases). Trimming shortened V by 3 bases and J by 6 bases, and 14 bases separated the two germline ends. The CDR3 has 14 residues. Germline V gives CDR1 SGHRS, CDR2 YFSETQ. In DNA form, the CDR3 reads TGCGCCAGCAGCTCCGGGATTGGGGGGGATACGCAGTATTTT. This translates into CASSSGIGGDTQYF.

V is TRBV28 and J is TRBJ2-3; D is unclear. Germline values: CDR1 MDHEN, CDR2 SYDVKM. CDR3 length: 12 residues. The ends were cut back, 6 bases at V and 1 base at J, with 5 bases in the middle. The CDR3: CASSTGTDTQYF. In nucleotides, the CDR3 is TGTGCCAGCAGCACAGGCACAGATACGCAGTATTTT.

This chain connects TRBV18 to TRBJ1-1; D gene unclear. This CDR3 comprises 15 residues. Trimming took off 3 bases at V and 1 base at J, with 12 bases between the two ends. Germline CDR1 reads KGHSH; CDR2 reads LQKENI. CDR3 nucleotide sequence: TGTGCCAGCTCACCCGCGTTAAGGAGGAACACTGAAGCTTTCTTT. This encodes CASSPALRRNTEAFF. The variable domain in full, with the rest retrieved from reference TRBV18 and TRBJ1-1, is NAGVMQNPRHLVRRRGQEARLRCSPMKGHSHVYWYRQLPEEGLKFMVYLQKENIIDESGMPKERFSAEFPKEGPSILRIQQVVRGDSAAYFCASSPALRRNTEAFFGQGTRLTVV.

This chain connects TRBV4-2 to TRBJ1-2; TRBD1 might be the D (6 bases). V was clipped by 0 bases and J by 4 bases, with 15 bases between them. The germline V gene has CDR1 LGHNA and CDR2 YNFKEQ. This CDR3 has 16 residues. The CDR3, as DNA: TGTGCCAGCAGCCAAGAAGCGGTACCACAGGGCTATGGCTACACCTTC. Amino acids: CASSQEAVPQGYGYTF.

The rearrangement links TRBV28 to TRBJ2-3; 7 bases are a match to TRBD2. Germline V gene sequence: CDR1 MDHEN, CDR2 SYDVKM. The CDR3 has 15 amino acids. V was pared by 8 bases and J by 0 bases, with 8 bases of the junction left unmatched. In nucleotides, the CDR3 is TGTGCCAGCGGGGGGGAGGGCACTAGCACAGATACGCAGTATTTT. Amino acid sequence: CASGGEGTSTDTQYF.

The V gene is TRBV5-1, the J gene TRBJ1-4, with D uncertain. The CDR3 consists of 14 residues. V lost 4 bases and J 6 bases, leaving 13 bases between the germline ends. The germline V gene has CDR1 SGHRS and CDR2 YFSETQ. The CDR3 nucleotides are TGCGCCAGCAGCACTGGGGTGGGAGATGAAAAACTGTTTTTT. The encoded protein is CASSTGVGDEKLFF.

This clone was seen a single time. The genes are TRBV7-9 and TRBJ2-5; 7 bases are shared with TRBD2. The J call is in doubt because the DNA end fits TRBJ2-7 better. Germline V lookup: CDR1 SEHNR, CDR2 FQNEAQ (reference sequence). The CDR3 extends over 16 amino acids. The CDR3 DNA is TGTGCCAGCAGTTCCATGGGGGAGGGCTCGCCCTACGAGCAGTACTTC. Encoded protein: CASSSMGEGSPYEQYF.

V is TRBV7-9 and J is TRBJ2-1; TRBD2 aligns across 7 bases. V trimming: 5 bases; J trimming: 3 bases; junction bases outside the gene matches: 10. The CDR3 has 16 residues. From germline, CDR1 is SEHNR and CDR2 FQNEAQ (reference sequence). The CDR3 coding sequence is TGTGCCAGCAGCGTAAGGAAGAGCGGGGTCTACAATGAGCAGTTCTTC. Translation: CASSVRKSGVYNEQFF.

V usage is TRBV5-1 and J usage is TRBJ2-3; weak D call: TRBD1 (6 bases). The CDR3 is made up of 14 amino acids. Germline CDR1 reads SGHRS; CDR2 reads YFSETQ. V dropped 4 bases and J dropped 1 base, with 10 bases sitting between them. CDR3 nucleotides: TGCGCCAGCAGCCCACGGACAGGCACAGATACGCAGTATTTT. This codes for CASSPRTGTDTQYF.

The rearrangement uses TRBV5-1 and TRBJ2-5; possible D gene TRBD2, 5 bases. CDR1 is SGHRS, CDR2 YFSETQ, per germline. The CDR3 length is 13 residues. Trimming pared 4 bases from V and 5 bases from J, leaving 12 bases between. The CDR3 protein is CASSETIRETQYF. In DNA, the CDR3 is TGCGCCAGCAGCGAGACTATCCGGGAGACCCAGTACTTC.

The CDR3 DNA is TGTGCCAGCAGTTTCCAGACAGTAGGTACCGGGGAGCTGTTTTTT. This codes for CASSFQTVGTGELFF. This chain links TRBV27 with TRBJ2-2; D is possibly TRBD1 (5 bases). The CDR3 runs to 15 residues. Germline V gene sequence: CDR1 MNHEY, CDR2 SMNVEV (reference sequence). V lost 3 bases and J 5 bases, leaving 13 bases between the germline ends.

The chain combines TRBV7-2 with TRBJ2-5, with D possibly TRBD1 on 5 matching bases. Germline assignment: CDR1 SGHTA and CDR2 FQGNSA. The CDR3 length is 15 residues. V shed 1 base and J shed 5 bases, with 14 bases lying between them. The CDR3 coding sequence is TGTGCCAGCAGCTTAGATAATGGACAAGCGGAGACCCAGTACTTC. Translation: CASSLDNGQAETQYF.

The chain employs TRBV6-5 and TRBJ2-2; 8 positions match TRBD2. Germline V gives CDR1 MNHEY, CDR2 SVGAGI. This CDR3 region has 15 residues. The J segment lost 5 bases and the V segment lost 5 bases, leaving 7 bases of the junction unmatched. The CDR3 region has the DNA TGTGCCAGCAGTCCAGCGGGAGTTATTACCGGGGAGCTGTTTTTT. Protein: CASSPAGVITGELFF.

The chain couples TRBV11-2 to TRBJ1-1, with 12 bases identical to TRBD1. The V gene's germline CDR1 is SGHAT and CDR2 FQNNGV. J gave up 5 bases and V 7 bases, and 8 bases lay outside the gene matches. CDR3 size: 15 residues. The CDR3 here is CASTRGQGALTEAFF. The CDR3 nucleotides are TGTGCCAGCACCAGGGGACAGGGGGCGCTGACTGAAGCTTTCTTT.

The chain combines TRBV21-1 with TRBJ1-2; the table gives TRBD1 as D, unverified against the DNA. TRBV21-1 is a listed pseudogene. The CDR3 has 18 residues. The CDR3 sequence: CASSKGGKPRQGFYGYTF. CDR3 nucleotides: TGTGCCAGCAGCAAAGGAGGGAAACCGAGACAGGGATTCTATGGCTACACCTTC.

The chain employs TRBV18 and TRBJ2-2, with a possible D match to TRBD2 (5 bases). Looked up from germline, CDR1 is KGHSH and CDR2 is LQKENI. The CDR3 totals 15 residues. Trimming took 6 bases from V and 2 from J, leaving 13 bases between them. The CDR3 sequence is CASSEGLGNTGELFF. For the CDR3, the DNA is TGTGCCAGCTCGGAAGGACTGGGAAACACCGGGGAGCTGTTTTTT. The full variable domain, rest sourced from reference TRBV18 and TRBJ2-2, is NAGVMQNPRHLVRRRGQEARLRCSPMKGHSHVYWYRQLPEEGLKFMVYLQKENIIDESGMPKERFSAEFPKEGPSILRIQQVVRGDSAAYFCASSEGLGNTGELFFGEGSRLTVL.

V and J are TRBV7-9 and TRBJ1-5, with 8 bases lining up with TRBD1. V lost 6 bases, J lost 5 bases, and 6 bases stayed unmatched. The CDR3 has 14 residues. CDR1 and CDR2 from the germline V gene are SEHNR and FQNEAQ (reference sequence). For the CDR3, the DNA is TGTGCCAGCAGTCCACAGGGGGTCGATCAGCCCCAGCATTTT. Translating gives CASSPQGVDQPQHF. Complete variable domain (other parts from reference TRBV7-9 and TRBJ1-5): DTGVSQNPRHKITKRGQNVTFRCDPISEHNRLYWYRQTLGQGPEFLTYFQNEAQLEKSRLLSDRFSAERPKGSFSTLEIQRTEQGDSAMYLCASSPQGVDQPQHFGDGTRLSIL.

The chain links TRBV28 to TRBJ1-2; possible D gene TRBD1, 5 bases. From germline, CDR1 is MDHEN and CDR2 SYDVKM. The CDR3 has 14 amino acids. Trimming pared 5 bases from V and 2 bases from J, leaving 12 bases between. The DNA of the CDR3 is TGTGCCAGCAGTACCCCGGACAACAACTATGGCTACACCTTC. It encodes CASSTPDNNYGYTF.

This clone occurred once. The J gene is TRBJ2-5, the V gene TRBV28, with 7 bases that match TRBD1. The J call may be faulty, since TRBJ2-7 better matches the DNA end. Germline loops: CDR1 MDHEN, CDR2 SYDVKM. The CDR3 runs 14 residues. DNA for the CDR3: TGTGCCAGCAGCCGGATCACAGGGGCACACGAGCAGTACTTC. As protein: CASSRITGAHEQYF.